This T cell receptor (beta chain) was profiled in a study of shared clonotypes between healthy human individuals. Study-level findings and limits: Naive subsets usually exceeded memory subsets in estimated richness.

Losses at the gene ends were 9 bases for V and 5 bases for J; bases not matched to a gene: 6. CDR3 length: 13 residues. Per germline, CDR1 WNHNN and CDR2 SYGVQD (reference sequence). Profiling relied on immunoSEQ multiplex PCR, and the TCRdb table lists in-frame clones only, not all of them. This table holds over 950,000 clones, around 77% found once. On this clone: Antigen unknown.

Each donor was a Caucasian adult residing in Nashville, Tennessee. This receptor was taken from a man between 18 and 29 years old in good health. Some clones in this sample may be carry-over from other donors' samples. V usage is TRBV10-1 and J usage is TRBJ2-2; 7 bases are shared with TRBD2. The sample was memory CD4+ T cells from PBMCs. Subset denoted: CD45RA-negative fraction. The chain's CDR3 is CARGGSRTGELFF. The CDR3 DNA follows: TGCGCCAGGGGCGGGAGCAGGACCGGGGAGCTGTTTTTT.